The rows below give T cell receptor beta chains drawn from one sample of a study of T cell repertoires in cytomegalovirus infection. TCRdb processed the reads anew with MiXCR; each CDR3 protein has one entry. The table lists more than 650,000 distinct CDR3 sequences, 35% of them singletons. Sequencing was carried out using PBMCs. The source is a human donor in good health (CMV status not recorded). Some clones in this sample may be carry-over from other donors' samples. CDR3s include the opening cysteine and the closing phenylalanine or tryptophan. A D gene is named only where the DNA matches it firmly. A row's size may be missing; if present it is once, few, many or a size class.

size,V,J,length,D,DNA,CDR3
NA,TRBV6-1,TRBJ1-1,17,NA,TGTGCCAGCAGTGAACGGTCGGTAAGAAGCGGAAGCACTGAAGCTTTCTTT,CASSERSVRSGSTEAFF
many,TRBV7-2,TRBJ2-7,13,NA,TGTGCCAGCAGCTTAGGGAACAGTTACGAGCAGTACTTC,CASSLGNSYEQYF
NA,TRBV7-2,TRBJ1-2,16,NA,TGTGCCAGCAGCTTAGGTGGTGTTCGGCAGAACTATGGCTACACCTTC,CASSLGGVRQNYGYTF
NA,TRBV5-1,TRBJ2-1,18,NA,TGCGCCAGCAGCTTGGGGGGCGGGACAGTTAGCTCCTACAATGAGCAGTTCTTC,CASSLGGGTVSSYNEQFF
NA,TRBV7-9,TRBJ1-2,13,NA,TGTGCCAGCAGCGAACGGGACGGTTATGGCTACACCTTC,CASSERDGYGYTF
many,TRBV6-1,TRBJ1-5,14,NA,TGTGCCAGCAGTAGCGCAGTTAGCAATCAGCCCCAGCATTTT,CASSSAVSNQPQHF
NA,TRBV6-1,TRBJ1-5,16,NA,TGTGCCAGCAGCCCGCTTTCCAGGACAGTCAATCAGCCCCAGCATTTT,CASSPLSRTVNQPQHF
NA,TRBV4-1,TRBJ1-1,15,NA,TGCGCCAGCAGCCACCTAGGGAGGGGGGACACTGAAGCTTTCTTT,CASSHLGRGDTEAFF
NA,TRBV7-9,TRBJ2-7,12,NA,TGTGCCAGCAGCCAACCCACTTACGAGCAGTACTTC,CASSQPTYEQYF
NA,TRBV10-1,TRBJ1-5,14,TRBD1,TGCGCCAGAAAGGGGCAGGGGGTTGGTCAGCCCCAGCATTTT,CARKGQGVGQPQHF
few,TRBV6-5,TRBJ2-3,14,TRBD2,TGTGCCTGCTACCAGCGGGGGACTACAGATACGCAGTATTTT,CACYQRGTTDTQYF
NA,TRBV14,TRBJ2-1,13,NA,TGTGCCAGCAGCCCGAATGGGTACAATGAGCAGTTCTTC,CASSPNGYNEQFF
NA,TRBV7-9,TRBJ1-2,14,NA,TGTGCCAGCAGCTTAGAGGCCGTCGTGAGTGGCTACACCTTC,CASSLEAVVSGYTF
NA,TRBV6-8,TRBJ2-3,16,TRBD1,TGTGCCAGCAGTGACTCGGTGCAGGGGGCAACAGATACGCAGTATTTT,CASSDSVQGATDTQYF
NA,TRBV18,TRBJ2-1,15,TRBD2,TGTGCCAGCTCACTGACGGGAGGGTTCCACAATGAGCAGTTCTTC,CASSLTGGFHNEQFF
NA,TRBV6-5,TRBJ2-3,13,NA,TGTGCCAGCAGTTACTCGGGACTGGATACGCAGTATTTT,CASSYSGLDTQYF
NA,TRBV27,TRBJ2-7,17,NA,TGTGCCAGCAGTTTATTTAAGGGAGCCGGAAGCTCCTACGAGCAGTACTTC,CASSLFKGAGSSYEQYF
NA,TRBV20-1,TRBJ2-3,14,NA,TGCAGTGCTAGAGAGGATACACAACGGGATACGCAGTATTTT,CSAREDTQRDTQYF
NA,TRBV7-2,TRBJ2-3,14,TRBD2,TGTGCCAGCAGCCCCGTGACTAGCACAGATACGCCGTATTTT,CASSPVTSTDTPYF
many,TRBV7-6,TRBJ2-3,20,TRBD2,TGTGCCAGCAGCTTAGAAGGAGCGGGAGAAGAAGAGTGGGGCACAGATACGCAGTATTTT,CASSLEGAGEEEWGTDTQYF
NA,TRBV15,TRBJ2-3,13,NA,TGTGCCACCGGGGGGCTCGGGACAGATACGCAGTATTTT,CATGGLGTDTQYF
NA,TRBV15,TRBJ1-6,17,NA,TGTGCCACCAGCCGTATGGGGGGCGTTCTACTTAATTCACCCCTCCACTTT,CATSRMGGVLLNSPLHF
NA,TRBV25-1,TRBJ2-5,12,NA,TGTGCCAGCAGTGAATGGGGGGAGACCCAGTACTTC,CASSEWGETQYF
many,TRBV7-9,TRBJ1-2,16,TRBD1,TGTGCCAGCAGCTTTACACAGGGGGTCTTTAACTATGGCTACACCTTC,CASSFTQGVFNYGYTF
few,TRBV28,TRBJ1-2,15,NA,TGTGCCAGCAGCACCGCCCCGGGTATGAACTATGGCTACACCTTC,CASSTAPGMNYGYTF
many,TRBV7-3,TRBJ1-1,14,TRBD1,TGTGCCAGCAGCTCTCAGGGGGCTCTCACTGAAGCTTTCTTT,CASSSQGALTEAFF
NA,TRBV12-3/TRBV12-4,TRBJ2-3,16,NA,TGTGCCAGCAGCGACAACGACATCGCCCGCACAGATACGCAGTATTTT,CASSDNDIARTDTQYF
NA,TRBV7-2,TRBJ1-6,16,NA,TGTGCCAGCAGCTTAGGCTTTTCCGCCTCAAATTCACCCCTCCAATTT,CASSLGFSASNSPLQF
NA,TRBV15,TRBJ2-1,14,NA,TGTGCCACCAGCAGAGGAGGGACCTACAATGAGCAGTTCTTC,CATSRGGTYNEQFF
NA,TRBV2,TRBJ1-2,15,TRBD1,TGTGCCAGCAGTGAAGCGAGTCTAGGGGGCCATGGCTACACCTTC,CASSEASLGGHGYTF
few,TRBV28,TRBJ1-2,15,NA,TGTGCCAGCCTCACCCGGCAGGAGGGTTTAAATGGCTACACCTTC,CASLTRQEGLNGYTF
NA,TRBV7-2,TRBJ1-2,15,NA,TGTGCCAGCAGCTTTTATGGGGCAGCCATCTATTGCTACACCTTC,CASSFYGAAIYCYTF
NA,TRBV5-8,TRBJ2-3,15,NA,TGTGCCAGCAGCTTGTCGAGGGCAAGGGGCGATACGCAGTATTTT,CASSLSRARGDTQYF
NA,TRBV27,TRBJ1-1,13,NA,TGTGCCAGCAGGTGGCAGGGGAACACTGAAGCTTTCTTT,CASRWQGNTEAFF
NA,TRBV28,TRBJ2-7,14,NA,TGTGCCAGCGGGGGCGAGGGGAGGGCCTACGAGCAGTACTTC,CASGGEGRAYEQYF
NA,TRBV20-1,TRBJ2-1,13,TRBD2,TGCAGTGCTAGAAAGCGGGACCGGAATGAGCAGTTCTTC,CSARKRDRNEQFF
NA,TRBV6-1,TRBJ1-5,14,NA,TGTGCCAGCAGTTCGGGACACGGAAATCAGCCCCAGCATTTT,CASSSGHGNQPQHF
few,TRBV11-2,TRBJ1-6,16,TRBD1,TGTGCCAGCAGCCCACCTATCGGACAGGACGACTCACCCCTTCACTTT,CASSPPIGQDDSPLHF
few,TRBV5-1,TRBJ2-7,16,TRBD2,TGCGCCAGCAGCCGCGGGGGACTAGCCAGCTCCTACGAGCAGTACTTC,CASSRGGLASSYEQYF
many,TRBV7-2,TRBJ1-4,15,NA,TGTGCCAGCAGCTCGTTTGGAGCAACTAATGAAAAACTGTTTTTT,CASSSFGATNEKLFF
NA,TRBV20-1,TRBJ1-5,15,TRBD1,TGCAGTGCTAGGCCCCCGACAGGGAGCTATCAGCCCCAGCATTTT,CSARPPTGSYQPQHF
few,TRBV4-1,TRBJ2-3,17,TRBD1,TGCGCCAGCAGCCATGGCTTTCGGGACAGGGGCGCAGATACGCAGTATTTT,CASSHGFRDRGADTQYF
many,TRBV7-2,TRBJ1-6,17,NA,TGTGCCAGCAGCTCGCGGCCCGCGGCCGTCGCTAATTCACCCCTCCACTTT,CASSSRPAAVANSPLHF
NA,TRBV13,TRBJ1-1,16,NA,TGTGCCAGCAGCAGCCATCAGGCGGGGGCAGGGACTGAAGCTTTCTTT,CASSSHQAGAGTEAFF
few,TRBV15,TRBJ2-2,13,NA,TGTGCCACCTCGGACCAGAACACCGGGGAGCTGTTTTTT,CATSDQNTGELFF
many,TRBV6-1,TRBJ1-6,17,TRBD1,TGTGCCAGCAGTCCTCACGACCGACAGGGGATGAATTCACCCCTCCACTTT,CASSPHDRQGMNSPLHF
NA,TRBV28,TRBJ2-1,16,TRBD2,TGTGCCAGCAGTTCCCCCGGGACTAGCGGGGGGAATGAGCAGTTCTTC,CASSSPGTSGGNEQFF
many,TRBV7-8,TRBJ2-3,16,NA,TGTGCCAGCAGCCCCCGCAGTCGCCGGGGCACAGATACGCAGTATTTT,CASSPRSRRGTDTQYF
NA,TRBV20-1,TRBJ1-2,13,NA,TGCAGTGCTAGAGTCGCCAGCAACTATGGCTACACCTTC,CSARVASNYGYTF
few,TRBV24-1,TRBJ2-1,16,NA,TGTGCCACCAGTGACCCGACAGGAAGCTCCTACAATGAGCAGTTCTTC,CATSDPTGSSYNEQFF
few,TRBV15,TRBJ1-6,15,TRBD1,TGTGCCACCAGCGTGAACAGGGGGCGAAATTCACCCCTCCACTTT,CATSVNRGRNSPLHF
NA,TRBV7-8,TRBJ1-1,16,NA,TGTGCCAGCAGCTTAGTACATTCTGGAAGGGGGGCTGGAGCTTTCTTT,CASSLVHSGRGAGAFF
few,TRBV19,TRBJ2-7,13,NA,TGTGCCAGTAGTATATCTCGGTTCTACGAGCAGTACTTC,CASSISRFYEQYF